This is a list of T cell receptor beta chains from one sample in a study of blood T cell repertoires in COVID-19. This table comes from immunoSEQ multiplex PCR, and its TCRdb copy is limited to in-frame clones, with some not included. The sample consists of some 200,000 clones, around four fifths of them appearing once. Material: peripheral blood. The source of these receptors is a man aged 55 to 70 with COVID-19, enrolled during active disease. Each CDR3 is given with its conserved first and last residue. A D gene is named only where the DNA matches it firmly. Expanded clones are given a class, and other clones once, few, many or no size at all.

D gene	V gene	clone size	J gene	CDR3 DNA	CDR3 protein
NA	TRBV28	NA	TRBJ2-7	TGTGCCAGCAGCCCCTATAAGACAGTAGAGCAGTACTTC	CASSPYKTVEQYF
TRBD1	TRBV19	NA	TRBJ1-5	TGTGCCAGTAAGGACAGGGTCGATCAGCCCCAGCATTTT	CASKDRVDQPQHF
TRBD1	TRBV5-4	NA	TRBJ2-7	TGTGCCAGCAGCTTTACAGGCAGGGGGATGTACGAGCAGTACTTC	CASSFTGRGMYEQYF
NA	TRBV25-1	few	TRBJ1-3	TGTGCCAGCAGTGAATATAGGGGTGGAAACACCATATATTTT	CASSEYRGGNTIYF
NA	TRBV29-1	NA	TRBJ1-4	TGCAGCGTTGTGATCGCGCAGGGTGGTGAAAAACTGTTTTTT	CSVVIAQGGEKLFF
TRBD1	TRBV30	NA	TRBJ1-5	TGTGCCTGGAGCGGGGACAGGGGATTCAATCAGCCCCAGCATTTT	CAWSGDRGFNQPQHF
NA	TRBV16	NA	TRBJ1-4	TGTGCCAGCAGCCAATTCTCCCAGGGTTACGAAAAACTGTTTTTT	CASSQFSQGYEKLFF
NA	TRBV5-4	NA	TRBJ2-2	TGTGCCAGCAGCTCCCTCGTCGGCGACACGAACACCGGGGAGCTGTTTTTT	CASSSLVGDTNTGELFF
NA	TRBV3-1/TRBV3-2	few	TRBJ2-5	TGTGCCAGCAGCCAACAGGGGGGACTCGAGACCCAGTACTTC	CASSQQGGLETQYF
TRBD1	TRBV10-2	NA	TRBJ2-5	TGCGCCAGCTCAACAGGGGGCATTTACCAAGAGACCCAGTACTTC	CASSTGGIYQETQYF
TRBD1	TRBV9	NA	TRBJ2-4	TGTGCCAGCAGCGTAGGGGGACAGGGAGCCAAAAACATTCAGTACTTC	CASSVGGQGAKNIQYF
NA	TRBV12-5	NA	TRBJ2-6	TGTGCTAGTGCTGGACAGCACTCTGGGGCCAACGTCCTGACTTTC	CASAGQHSGANVLTF
NA	TRBV6-6	NA	TRBJ1-2	TGTGCCAGCAGTTACTCTGACGGGTATGGCTACACCTTC	CASSYSDGYGYTF
TRBD1	TRBV5-1	NA	TRBJ1-2	TGCGCCAGCAGCGCCCACAGGGGGCAGGACTATGGCTACACCTTC	CASSAHRGQDYGYTF
TRBD1	TRBV28	once	TRBJ1-6	TGTGCCAGCAGTTCCGCCCCCGACAGGGGGCTGTCACCCCTCCACTTT	CASSSAPDRGLSPLHF
NA	TRBV18	NA	TRBJ1-1	TGTGCCAGCTCAGCGGACAGGAACACTGAAGCTTTCTTT	CASSADRNTEAFF
NA	TRBV5-1	NA	TRBJ2-5	TGCGCCAGCAGCTTGGTCCTAGGAGGTGGCGGAGGTGGGACCCAGTACTTC	CASSLVLGGGGGGTQYF
TRBD2	TRBV20-1	NA	TRBJ2-1	TGCAGTGCTAGTGGGGGCAGCGGGAGGGCCAAGGAGCAGTTCTTC	CSASGGSGRAKEQFF
NA	TRBV5-1	NA	TRBJ2-7	TGCGCCAGCAGAGGACAGATCCACGAGCAGTACTTC	CASRGQIHEQYF
TRBD1	TRBV6-2/TRBV6-3	NA	TRBJ1-5	TGTGCCAGCAGTCTAGACAGGGGCAGAGGCAATCAGCCCCAGCATTTT	CASSLDRGRGNQPQHF
TRBD1	TRBV3-1/TRBV3-2	few	TRBJ1-4	TGTGCCAGCAGCCAACGAAGGGGGCACGGTGAAAAACTGTTTTTT	CASSQRRGHGEKLFF
NA	TRBV3-1/TRBV3-2	NA	TRBJ1-2	TGTGCCAGCAGCCCTCGGGGGGCCTATGGCTACACCTTC	CASSPRGAYGYTF
NA	TRBV19	NA	TRBJ1-1	TGTGCCAGTACCGGAGGTTTCCGGTGGACTGAAGCTTTCTTT	CASTGGFRWTEAFF
TRBD1	TRBV30	NA	TRBJ1-4	TGTGCCTGGACCTACGGGACAGGGCAGGAAAAACTGTTTTTT	CAWTYGTGQEKLFF
TRBD2	TRBV9	NA	TRBJ2-1	TGTGCCAGCAGCGTAGCTGAAAGCGGGAGACATGAGCAGTTCTTC	CASSVAESGRHEQFF
NA	TRBV28	NA	TRBJ2-6	TGTGCCAGCAGGTCCCCCCTTAGACAGCCACCTAGCTCTGGGGCCAACGTCCTGACTTTC	CASRSPLRQPPSSGANVLTF
NA	TRBV27	NA	TRBJ2-2	TGTGCCAGCAGTTCGAGGCCGTCTACGGTAGACACCGGGGAGCTGTTTTTT	CASSSRPSTVDTGELFF
NA	TRBV28	NA	TRBJ1-5	TGTGCCAGCAAAGACCGGCGGGATCAGCCCCAGCATTTT	CASKDRRDQPQHF
TRBD2	TRBV19	NA	TRBJ2-1	TGTGCCAGTAGGTCTAGCGGGACTTCCTACAATGAGCAGTTCTTC	CASRSSGTSYNEQFF
TRBD1	TRBV10-3	NA	TRBJ2-5	TGTGCCATCAGTGAGGGGAAGGACAGGGGTCAGACCCAGTACTTC	CAISEGKDRGQTQYF
NA	TRBV6-5	NA	TRBJ2-7	TGTGCCAGCAGTTACGGGGGCACAGAAGAGCAGTACTTC	CASSYGGTEEQYF
TRBD1	TRBV3-1/TRBV3-2	NA	TRBJ1-6	TGTGCCAGCAGCCAGGGACAGGGGAATTCACCCCTCCACTTT	CASSQGQGNSPLHF
TRBD1	TRBV10-3	NA	TRBJ1-6	TGTGCCATCAGTGAAGGGGGCAGGGGGACTTCACCCCTCCACTTT	CAISEGGRGTSPLHF
TRBD1	TRBV7-8	NA	TRBJ2-5	TGTGCCAGCAGCTTATTACAGGGGGCTCGGGAGACCCAGTACTTC	CASSLLQGARETQYF
NA	TRBV18	NA	TRBJ1-2	TGTGCCAGCTCACCACCGTCAGCCCCAGGCTATGGCTACACCTTC	CASSPPSAPGYGYTF
NA	TRBV5-1	NA	TRBJ1-4	TGCGCCAGCAGAAAAGGCCCTACCGGGAGCGAAAAACTGTTTTTT	CASRKGPTGSEKLFF
NA	TRBV7-9	NA	TRBJ2-7	TGTGCCAGCAGCCCTCAGGGGGGAATCCCACACTACGAGCAGTACTTC	CASSPQGGIPHYEQYF
NA	TRBV5-4	NA	TRBJ1-6	TGTGCCAGCAGCTTGGCCGAGATAAGAGGGAGATTTAATTCACCCCTCCACTTT	CASSLAEIRGRFNSPLHF
NA	TRBV19	NA	TRBJ1-3	TGTGCCAGTAGTATAGCCGGGACATACCTAACCTCTGGAAACACCATATATTTT	CASSIAGTYLTSGNTIYF
NA	TRBV6-5	few	TRBJ2-7	TGTGCCAGCAGCCAAACAGGGGAGCAGTACTTC	CASSQTGEQYF
TRBD1	TRBV5-1	NA	TRBJ2-4	TGCGCCAGCAGCTCGACAGGGGTAAACATTCAGTACTTC	CASSSTGVNIQYF
TRBD1	TRBV5-1	NA	TRBJ1-4	TGCGCCAGCAGCTTGGACAGGGGAAGGGAAAAACTGTTTTTT	CASSLDRGREKLFF
TRBD1	TRBV4-1	NA	TRBJ2-3	TGCGCCAGCAGCGCCCGGGACAGGGGTCCAGATACGCAGTATTTT	CASSARDRGPDTQYF
TRBD2	TRBV3-1/TRBV3-2	NA	TRBJ2-5	TGTGCCAGCAGCCAGAGGGGACTAGCGGGAGTTGAGACCCAGTACTTC	CASSQRGLAGVETQYF
NA	TRBV7-9	NA	TRBJ2-3	TGTGCCAGCAGCTTAGAAGGGGCCAGGGATACGCAGTATTTT	CASSLEGARDTQYF
NA	TRBV7-2	NA	TRBJ1-5	TGTGCCAGCAGCTTACAGCAGGGTAATCAGCCCCAGCATTTT	CASSLQQGNQPQHF
NA	TRBV6-1	few	TRBJ2-4	TGTGCCAGCAGTGATGTTGTCAGGAAGGGGAACCTAGCCAAAAACATTCAGTACTTC	CASSDVVRKGNLAKNIQYF
NA	TRBV28	NA	TRBJ2-3	TGTGCCAGCAGTTCTATAACAGGGACAGATACGCAGTATTTT	CASSSITGTDTQYF
NA	TRBV6-5	NA	TRBJ1-1	TGTGCCAGCAGTTACTCGAATAGGGGGAACACTGAAGCTTTCTTT	CASSYSNRGNTEAFF
NA	TRBV5-4	NA	TRBJ2-1	TGTGCCAGCAGCTTGGGAGGCGATGAGCAGTTCTTC	CASSLGGDEQFF
TRBD1	TRBV18	NA	TRBJ1-5	TGTGCCAGCTCACCAGAGAAGGGGGCCGACAATCAGCCCCAGCATTTT	CASSPEKGADNQPQHF
NA	TRBV7-9	few	TRBJ2-7	TGTGCCAGCAGCTTAGACGGTCCCTACGAGCAGTACTTC	CASSLDGPYEQYF
NA	TRBV18	NA	TRBJ1-2	TGTGCCAGCTCACCAGGAGATAACTATGGCTACACCTTC	CASSPGDNYGYTF
TRBD1	TRBV7-3	once	TRBJ1-2	TGTGCCAGCAGCCCTCTTAAGACAGGGAAGTATGGCTACACCTTC	CASSPLKTGKYGYTF